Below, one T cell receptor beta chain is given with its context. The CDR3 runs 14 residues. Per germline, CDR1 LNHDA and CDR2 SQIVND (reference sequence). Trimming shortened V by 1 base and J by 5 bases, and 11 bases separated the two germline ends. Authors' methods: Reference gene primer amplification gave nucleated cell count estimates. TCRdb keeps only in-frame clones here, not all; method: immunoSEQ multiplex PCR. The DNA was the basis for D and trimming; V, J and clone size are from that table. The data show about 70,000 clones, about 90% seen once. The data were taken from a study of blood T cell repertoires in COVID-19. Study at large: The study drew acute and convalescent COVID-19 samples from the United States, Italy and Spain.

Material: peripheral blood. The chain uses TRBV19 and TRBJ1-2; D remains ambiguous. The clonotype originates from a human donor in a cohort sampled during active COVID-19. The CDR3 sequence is CASSIASGEYGYTF. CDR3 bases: TGTGCCAGTAGTATAGCGTCGGGTGAATATGGCTACACCTTC.